This TCR beta chain was captured in a study of blood T cells in healthy people across ages. Broader study findings: More naive CD4+ cells and higher diversity marked long-lived donors relative to aged donors.

Per germline, CDR1 LGHDT and CDR2 YNNKEL (reference sequence). CDR3 length equals 15 residues. As concerns this clonotype: Its antigen is as yet unknown.

A second PCR of about 6 to 12 cycles used a sample-barcoded 5' primer and a J-beta primer mix. A single record per CDR3 protein comes from TCRdb applying MiXCR to the 5' RACE reads. The table has 700,000 to 900,000 distinct CDR3 sequences, 53% seen once. The TCR originated in a man older than 75 in good health. V and J are TRBV3-1 and TRBJ2-7; the match to TRBD2 covers 13 bases. Gene TRBJ2-5 matches the end of the DNA better, so the J call may be wrong. Specimen: blood. Here the CDR3 reads CASSQRLAGGETQYF. As DNA, the CDR3 is TGTGCCAGCAGCCAACGACTAGCGGGAGGAGAGACCCAGTACTTC.